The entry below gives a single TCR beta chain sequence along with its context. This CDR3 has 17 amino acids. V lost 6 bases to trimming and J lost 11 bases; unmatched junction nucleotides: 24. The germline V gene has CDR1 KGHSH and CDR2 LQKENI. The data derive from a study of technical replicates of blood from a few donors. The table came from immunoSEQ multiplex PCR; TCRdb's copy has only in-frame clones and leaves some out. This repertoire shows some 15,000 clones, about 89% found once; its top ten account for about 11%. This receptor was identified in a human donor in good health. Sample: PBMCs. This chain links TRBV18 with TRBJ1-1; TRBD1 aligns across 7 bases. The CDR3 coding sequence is TGTGCCAGCTCGAGCGATTCACTCGGACAGGCCTGGTCTGGGGCTTTCTTT. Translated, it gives CASSSDSLGQAWSGAFF.